A single sample is the source of the 28 T cell receptor beta chains below, sequenced in a study of CD8 T cells in ankylosing spondylitis. Study outcomes and limitations: For ankylosing spondylitis blood, a TCR beta motif of seven to nine highly homologous variants appeared characteristic.

MiXCR, applied by TCRdb to the 5' RACE reads, yields one record per CDR3 protein. The sample lists around 480,000 distinct CDR3 sequences, 17% occurring once. Their target antigens are unknown. The sequencing input was blood, either unsorted or a sorted T cell fraction (not recorded which). The receptors come from a male donor with ankylosing spondylitis.

The genes are TRBV20-1 and TRBJ2-7, with TRBD1 matching 8 bases. The V gene end was trimmed by 3 bases and the J gene end by 6 bases; junction bases not matched to a gene: 4. CDR1 and CDR2 (germline): DFQATT, SNEGSKA (reference sequence). There are 12 residues in the CDR3. In nucleotides, the CDR3 is TGCAGTGCTAGGGACAGGGTCGCCGAGCAGTACTTC. The encoded protein is CSARDRVAEQYF.

The CDR3 sequence is CSVSPGQTLNRGYTF. In DNA, the CDR3 is TGCAGCGTTTCGCCCGGACAGACGCTAAACCGTGGCTACACCTTC. This chain joins TRBV29-1 and TRBJ1-2; tentatively, D is TRBD1 (6 bases). The CDR3 is made up of 15 amino acids. V was pared by 5 bases and J by 7 bases, with 23 bases between. Germline CDR1 SQVTM, CDR2 ANQGSEA.

This clonotype was seen a handful of times. The chain carries TRBV6-5 and TRBJ1-1, with TRBD1 identical over 7 bases. The CDR3 loop spans 17 amino acids. CDR1 and CDR2 from the germline V gene are MNHEY and SVGAGI. V was clipped by 0 bases and J by 1 base; unmatched bases: 8. The CDR3 protein is CASSYSPGQYGNTEAFF. The CDR3 bases are TGTGCCAGCAGTTACTCTCCGGGACAGTACGGGAACACTGAAGCTTTCTTT.

At least ten counts were recorded for this clonotype. The rearrangement joins TRBV12-3 or TRBV12-4 to TRBJ2-1; tentatively, D is TRBD1 or TRBD2 (6 bases each). The CDR3 loop spans 15 amino acids. V lost 2 bases, J lost 8 bases, and 16 bases lay in between. CDR3 in DNA: TGTGCCAGCAGTTTAAGGGGGGAGTGGAGCCATGAGCAGTTCTTC. Its protein product is CASSLRGEWSHEQFF.

The chain is built from TRBV24-1 and TRBJ1-1; D ambiguous. Trimming shortened V by 4 bases and J by 5 bases, and 13 bases separated the two germline ends. Germline V lookup: CDR1 KGHDR, CDR2 SFDVKD. The CDR3 loop spans 14 amino acids. CDR3 amino acids: CATSEPSVRTEAFF. The CDR3 bases are TGTGCCACCAGTGAGCCCAGCGTTAGGACTGAAGCTTTCTTT.

In its sample, this clonotype was seen a few times. The gene calls are TRBV29-1 and TRBJ2-7; D unresolved. The germline V gene encodes CDR1 SQVTM and CDR2 ANQGSEA. With 5 bases removed from V and 4 bases from J, the gap between germline ends came to 15 bases. CDR3 length: 13 amino acids. Here the CDR3 DNA reads TGCAGCGTTCAGCAAAGTACGCCTTACGAGCAGTACTTC. This gives the protein CSVQQSTPYEQYF.

The rearrangement links TRBV7-2 to TRBJ1-4; TRBD1 matches at 9 bases. Germline CDR1 SGHTA, CDR2 FQGNSA. Trimming took 5 bases from V and 7 from J; bases not matched to a gene: 8. The length of the CDR3 is 15 residues. CDR3 coding DNA: TGTGCCAGCAGCGTTCAAACAGGGGGCGGTGAAAAACTGTTTTTT. Translating gives CASSVQTGGGEKLFF.

The V gene is TRBV5-4, the J gene TRBJ2-5; no clear D. Germline CDR1 is SGHNT and CDR2 is YYREEE (reference sequence). V lost 1 base, J lost 1 base, and 8 bases lay in between. The CDR3 length is 14 residues. The CDR3 protein is CASSLPTLQETQYF. CDR3 bases: TGTGCCAGCAGCTTGCCCACTCTCCAAGAGACCCAGTACTTC.

This clonotype appeared a few times. The J gene is TRBJ2-1, the V gene TRBV7-6; D tentatively fits TRBD1 or TRBD2 (5 bases each). Trimming took off 5 bases at V and 0 bases at J, with 14 bases between the two ends. CDR3 size: 16 residues. Germline lookup yields CDR1 SGHVS and CDR2 FNYEAQ. CDR3 protein: CASSVSIGTSYNEQFF. The CDR3 DNA reads as TGTGCCAGCAGCGTATCAATCGGGACCTCCTACAATGAGCAGTTCTTC.

This clonotype turned up a few times. V and J are TRBV3-1 and TRBJ2-4; D may be TRBD2 (5 bases). Germline CDR1 is LGHDT and CDR2 is YNNKEL (reference sequence). The CDR3 covers 15 residues. The V end was cut by 1 base, the J end by 7 bases, with 14 bases between. CDR3 residues: CASSQGSAGKNIQYF. The CDR3 DNA is TGTGCCAGCAGCCAAGGGTCCGCGGGCAAGAACATTCAGTACTTC.

The V call is TRBV7-6, the J call TRBJ2-3; maybe TRBD1 (5 bases). Trimming took 1 base from V and 4 from J, leaving 9 bases between them. The V gene's germline CDR1 is SGHVS and CDR2 FNYEAQ. The CDR3 has 14 amino acids. CDR3 in amino acids: CASSLVPRADTQYF. The CDR3 region has the DNA TGTGCCAGCAGCTTAGTCCCCAGGGCAGATACGCAGTATTTT.

The rearrangement links TRBV9 to TRBJ2-2; tentatively, D is TRBD2 (6 bases). This CDR3 contains 16 residues. In germline, CDR1 is SGDLS, CDR2 YYNGEE. V lost 2 bases and J lost 6, with 17 bases in between. The CDR3 nucleotides are TGTGCCAGCAGCGTCCACGCAGGGTCGGGGGCCGGGGAGCTGTTTTTT. This codes for CASSVHAGSGAGELFF. The whole variable domain, filled in from reference TRBV9 and TRBJ2-2, reads DSGVTQTPKHLITATGQRVTLRCSPRSGDLSVYWYQQSLDQGLQFLIQYYNGEERAKGNILERFSAQQFPDLHSELNLSSLELGDSALYFCASSVHAGSGAGELFFGEGSRLTVL.

This clonotype has only a few counts. The chain couples TRBV20-1 to TRBJ1-2; D unresolved. The CDR3 extends over 14 amino acids. V lost 6 bases to trimming and J lost 4 bases, with 18 bases between them. Germline V gene lookup returns CDR1 DFQATT and CDR2 SNEGSKA (reference sequence). The CDR3, as DNA: TGCAGTGCGGACGACCGACAAAGGGTCTATGGCTACACCTTC. It encodes CSADDRQRVYGYTF.

The rearrangement links TRBV29-1 to TRBJ2-7; D is possibly TRBD1 (5 bases). CDR3 length: 13 residues. V dropped 2 bases and J dropped 3 bases, with 11 bases sitting between them. CDR1 is SQVTM, CDR2 ANQGSEA, per germline. The CDR3 DNA sequence: TGCAGCGTTGAAATAGGCAGGGACTACGAGCAGTACTTC. Its protein is CSVEIGRDYEQYF.

This clonotype occurred once. The rearrangement links TRBV13 to TRBJ2-7, with D unresolved. CDR1 PRHDT and CDR2 FYEKMQ come from the germline V gene (reference sequence). V lost 3 bases and J lost 5, with 14 bases in between. This CDR3 is built from 14 residues. DNA for the CDR3: TGTGCCAGCAGCTTCTCGGTTCTTGAGGACGAGCAGTACTTC. It yields the protein CASSFSVLEDEQYF.

The sample holds many counts of this clonotype. The CDR3 sequence is CASSLSSGRTDTQYF. CDR3 DNA: TGTGCCAGCAGTTTGAGTAGCGGGAGAACAGATACGCAGTATTTT. J is TRBJ2-3 and V is TRBV12-3 or TRBV12-4; TRBD2 matches at 9 bases. V lost 3 bases and J lost 3; bases outside the gene matches: 4. The CDR3 covers 15 residues.

The rearrangement links TRBV29-1 to TRBJ1-6; 7 nucleotides align to TRBD1. Germline lookup yields CDR1 SQVTM and CDR2 ANQGSEA. The CDR3 covers 14 residues. J lost 9 bases, V lost 6 bases, and 11 bases had no gene match. The CDR3 DNA follows: TGCAGCGTACGCGCCGACAGGGTGGGTTCACCCCTCCACTTT. It specifies CSVRADRVGSPLHF.

The table lists this clonotype with a few counts. CDR3 sequence: CASVSRVFGGHEQFF. The CDR3 DNA follows: TGTGCCAGTGTCTCTAGGGTTTTCGGGGGCCATGAGCAGTTCTTC. J is TRBJ2-1 and V is TRBV27; D may be TRBD1 or TRBD2 (6 bases each). Germline loops: CDR1 MNHEY, CDR2 SMNVEV (reference sequence). The CDR3 consists of 15 residues. Trimming removed 9 bases at V and 8 bases at J, with 23 bases between.

This chain connects TRBV12-3 or TRBV12-4 to TRBJ1-5, with TRBD1 matching over 10 bases. V dropped 4 bases and J dropped 6; count of bases not matched to a gene: 9. CDR3 length: 16 amino acids. CDR3 sequence (DNA): TGTGCCAGCAGTTCCGGGACAGGGGTTCTAGGTCAGCCCCAGCATTTT. It translates to CASSSGTGVLGQPQHF.

This clonotype was detected a few times. This chain uses TRBV5-5 with TRBJ1-3; D perhaps matches TRBD1 (5 bases). The V gene lost 5 bases and the J gene lost 0 bases, with 18 bases spanning the gap. This CDR3 region has 17 residues. CDR1 is SGHKS and CDR2 is YYEKEE in the germline V gene (reference sequence). This CDR3 is CASRPSRVQSSGNTIYF. DNA for the CDR3: TGTGCCAGCAGGCCCTCCAGGGTTCAGAGCTCTGGAAACACCATATATTTT.

This clonotype came up a few times. The chain carries TRBV27 and TRBJ1-1; tentative D call: TRBD1 (5 bases). Trimming shortened V by 8 bases and J by 1 base, and 14 bases separated the two germline ends. CDR3 size: 14 residues. Germline CDR1 reads MNHEY; CDR2 reads SMNVEV (reference sequence). The CDR3: CASAKGRTNTEAFF. The CDR3 bases are TGTGCCAGCGCGAAGGGACGGACGAACACTGAAGCTTTCTTT.

The rearrangement uses TRBV5-1 and TRBJ1-1, with D perhaps TRBD1 (6 bases). V lost 3 bases and J lost 1, with 13 bases in between. Per the germline V gene, CDR1 is SGHRS and CDR2 is YFSETQ. The CDR3 extends over 15 amino acids. DNA of the CDR3: TGCGCCAGCAGCTCAAACAGGGATAGGAACACTGAAGCTTTCTTT. This encodes CASSSNRDRNTEAFF.

This clonotype was detected a few times. V and J are TRBV30 and TRBJ2-1; D unresolved. The CDR3 is made up of 12 amino acids. The V gene's germline CDR1 is GTSNPN and CDR2 SVGIG (reference sequence). Between the trimmed V and J ends, which lost 2 bases and 10 bases, there was a span of 12 bases. CDR3 protein: CAWSKAVGEQFF. Written as DNA, the CDR3 is TGTGCCTGGAGTAAGGCTGTGGGGGAGCAGTTCTTC.

J is TRBJ2-1 and V is TRBV20-1, with 11 bases that match TRBD2. CDR3 size: 14 residues. The V gene's germline CDR1 is DFQATT and CDR2 SNEGSKA (reference sequence). The V segment lost 6 bases and the J segment 3 bases; nucleotides outside the gene matches: 4. CDR3 nucleotides: TGCAGTGCCCAGGGACTAGCGGACTACAATGAGCAGTTCTTC. Residues: CSAQGLADYNEQFF.

The chain employs TRBV3-1 and TRBJ2-1, with unresolved D. Per germline, CDR1 LGHDT and CDR2 YNNKEL (reference sequence). CDR3 size: 14 residues. V lost 1 base and J 5 bases, leaving 9 bases between the germline ends. The CDR3 coding sequence is TGTGCCAGCAGCCAAGGGGGTTTCGACAATGAGCAGTTCTTC. Translation gives CASSQGGFDNEQFF.

The gene calls are TRBV2 and TRBJ2-1; 12 bases line up with TRBD2. CDR1 is SNHLY, CDR2 FYNNEI, per germline. The V and J ends lost 7 bases and 3 bases, in that order; junction bases with no gene match: 4. The CDR3 has 15 residues. The CDR3 DNA sequence: TGTGCCAGCAAAGGGACTAGCGGGCTCTACAATGAGCAGTTCTTC. It is translated as CASKGTSGLYNEQFF.

This rearrangement joins TRBV28 to TRBJ2-7; 7 bases fit TRBD2. In germline, CDR1 is MDHEN, CDR2 SYDVKM. The CDR3 extends over 15 amino acids. After removal of 7 bases from V and 1 base from J, the junction contained 10 bases not matched to a gene. As DNA, the CDR3 is TGTGCCAGCATCATGGCCGGGACTACGTCCTACGAGCAGTACTTC. Translation gives CASIMAGTTSYEQYF.

This clonotype was recorded a few times. The chain carries TRBV7-2 and TRBJ1-1, with TRBD1 as a possible D gene (5 bases). This CDR3 is 15 amino acids long. V was clipped by 1 base and J by 4 bases, with 13 bases between them. Germline values: CDR1 SGHTA, CDR2 FQGNSA. CDR3 region: CASSLDGGGGTEAFF. For the CDR3, the DNA is TGTGCCAGCAGCTTAGATGGCGGGGGAGGCACTGAAGCTTTCTTT.